This TCR beta chain was identified during a study of T cell responses to AZD1222 COVID-19 vaccine (dated by TCRdb to the early 2020s). Regarding the complete study: A total of about 230 trial participants underwent TCR sequencing, of whom 207 received two doses of AZD1222 and some 25 received two doses of the MenACWY control vaccine. Trial participants were enrolled by age into 18-55, 56-69 and 70-plus year subgroups, with roughly 160, 29 and 62 TCR-sequenced participants respectively.

Study-wide findings and limitations: In the small 56-69-year group, the increase in depth fell short of significance, most likely because of low power. Nearly half of unique spike-specific TCRs reportedly recognized epitopes outside regions mutated in the B.1.351 and B.1.1.7 variants. Because no day 14 peak-response samples were available, the repertoires could be characterized only after the peak T cell response. Vaccine-associated CD4 TCRs spanned the whole spike protein, with dominant responses in regions 160-218 and 743-854. Conclusions about previously exposed vaccinees were limited because only six or seven AZD1222 recipients were SARS-CoV-2 seropositive at baseline. Spike-specific TCR breadth and depth rose significantly after two AZD1222 doses compared with day 0 and with MenACWY recipients. Participants were mostly white British and included more females than males, and it was suggested by the authors that clonal diversity may have been underestimated.

About this clone: Its antigen remains undetermined. The input lacks base qualities; no much larger clone sits a single base away.

The CDR3 regions of human TCRbeta chains were analyzed by immunosequencing. The study's own analysis went as follows. Repertoire TCRs were matched against a reference library of SARS-CoV-2-specific TCRs generated with the MIRA antigen-specificity platform. Breadth was defined as the fraction of unique TCRs that were SARS-CoV-2-associated, and depth was defined as the fraction of total T cells that were SARS-CoV-2-associated. Each spike-specific TCR was assigned to its reactive spike region and to a CD4 or CD8 class using the MIRA data. Log10-transformed breadth and depth values were compared by one-way ANOVA with Sidak's multiple comparisons tests. TCRdb took over this immuneACCESS table, retaining in-frame rearrangements with V and J assigned. Such tables are incomplete; in checked studies, under half of the missing clones stem from an unresolved V gene, and the remainder is unexplained. The V and J calls and clone size are taken from that table; D and trimming were inferred from the DNA. In all, the sample holds tens of thousands of clones, and 75% to 90% of those were seen once. Clones ranked in the top ten supply around 10% of the sample.

In light of the paper, this sample's time point label describes: about 28 days (+/-7) after the second vaccine dose. AZD1222 recipients whose second dose came at about 4 weeks and those whose second dose came at about 12 weeks were combined into one group, since spike-specific TCR depth and breadth did not differ between the two schedules. Samples from vaccinated people were obtained from the UK trials COV001 and COV002, which included a single-blind randomized controlled phase 2/3 trial of AZD1222 (ChAdOx1 nCoV-19) in healthy adults. Trial participant PBMC samples were collected at day 0 and day 28 after the second dose for TCRbeta chain sequencing. The CDR3 holds 16 amino acids from the cysteine to the phenylalanine. The read is trimmed to its CDR3 DNA, 48 bases read in frame from base 1. Deletion took 1 base off V and 3 bases off J, with a span of 17 bases between the germline ends. CDR1 and CDR2 were assigned from the germline V gene as SGDLS and YYNGEE.

The rearrangement joined TRBV9 to TRBJ2-7; TRBD2 is a possible D gene, resting on 5 matching bases. This TCR was recovered from an adult who received the AZD1222 COVID-19 vaccine. The source was peripheral blood, collected 28 days after the second AZD1222 dose. CDR3 loop: CASSVLGGPLVYEQYF. In nucleotides, the sequence is TGTGCCAGCAGCGTACTTGGCGGGCCCCTAGTCTACGAGCAGTACTTC.